Listed here is a single T cell receptor beta chain. Seattle enrolled patients during active infection and tracked them longitudinally. The data belong to a study of blood T cell repertoires in COVID-19. About the study: Samples came from the United States, Italy and Spain, spanning acute and convalescent COVID-19. PBMCs, B-cell-depleted T cells, or T cells provided the cDNA or gDNA that made up the material.

As originally analysed: The assay estimated nucleated cells by amplifying reference gene primers. The method was immunoSEQ multiplex PCR; TCRdb's version includes in-frame clones alone and lacks a portion of them. V, J and clone size are those of that table, while D and trimming were read from the DNA. The data contain about 76,000 clones, 80% to 90% of them seen just once; the ten biggest clones take up approximately 11%. The length of the CDR3 is 13 residues. Germline trimming cut 10 bases from V and 8 bases from J; bases unmatched to any gene: 10. The receptor comes from a man in his 60s with COVID-19, enrolled during active disease. J is TRBJ2-1 and V is TRBV12-3 or TRBV12-4; 8 bases map to TRBD2. The sample comprised peripheral blood. CDR3 amino acids: CATTGLVSYEQFF. CDR3 nucleotides: TGTGCCACCACGGGACTAGTAAGTTATGAGCAGTTCTTC.